This TCR beta chain was observed in a study of blood T cell repertoires in COVID-19. Turning to the study itself: Sites across the United States, Italy and Spain contributed samples from acute and convalescent COVID-19. Sources were T cells, B-cell-depleted T cells, or PBMCs; the material itself was cDNA or gDNA.

Authors' methods: Quantification of nucleated cells was approximated via reference gene primer amplification. Libraries were prepared by immunoSEQ multiplex PCR; TCRdb keeps only in-frame clonotypes and omits some of them. From that table come the V and J calls and clone size; the DNA was used to work out D and trimming. The profile shows 90,000 to 120,000 clones, more than 70% of them singletons. The TCR originated in a man aged 45-60 years with active or convalescent COVID-19. The sample taken for sequencing was peripheral blood.

The CDR3: CASSFKGPRYNEQFF. The CDR3 coding sequence is TGTGCCAGCAGTTTTAAGGGGCCCAGGTACAATGAGCAGTTCTTC. The rearrangement joins TRBV27 to TRBJ2-1; D may be TRBD1 (5 bases). Looked up from germline, CDR1 is MNHEY and CDR2 is SMNVEV (reference sequence). V lost 3 bases and J 4 bases, leaving 13 bases between the germline ends. The CDR3 is 15 residues long.